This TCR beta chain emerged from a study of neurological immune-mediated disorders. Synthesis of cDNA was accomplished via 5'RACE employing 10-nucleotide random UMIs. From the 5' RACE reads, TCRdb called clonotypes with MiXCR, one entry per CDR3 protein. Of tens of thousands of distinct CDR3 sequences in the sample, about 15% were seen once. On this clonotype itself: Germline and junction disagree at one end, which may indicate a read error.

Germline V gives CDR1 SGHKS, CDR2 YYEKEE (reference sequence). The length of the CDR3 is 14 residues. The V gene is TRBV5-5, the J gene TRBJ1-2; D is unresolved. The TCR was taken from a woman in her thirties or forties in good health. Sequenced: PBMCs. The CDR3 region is CASSLAGVDYGYTF. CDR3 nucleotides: TGTGCCAGCAGCTTGGCCGGGGTCGACTATGGATACACCTTC.